The present entry profiles one T cell receptor (beta chain) with its context. V shed 3 bases and J shed 1 base, with 9 bases lying between them. The germline V gene has CDR1 KGHSH and CDR2 LQKENI. CDR3 size: 14 residues. The PCR had 60 Vbeta and 13 Jbeta primers. Profiled with immunoSEQ multiplex PCR; TCRdb holds only in-frame clones, not every one. Here the sample spans around 140,000 clones, about 83% being singletons. These data originate in a study of cytomegalovirus exposure and HLA in healthy donors. The sample taken for sequencing was PBMCs. The chain joins TRBV18 to TRBJ1-1; D uncertain. The TCR was taken from a woman in her twenties or thirties in good health and CMV-seronegative. This chain's CDR3 is CASSPREGNTEAFF. CDR3 coding DNA: TGTGCCAGCTCACCGCGGGAGGGGAACACTGAAGCTTTCTTT.